A selection of T cell receptor beta chains follows, all from one sample in a study of T cell responses to AZD1222 COVID-19 vaccine. Data came from immunoSEQ multiplex PCR; TCRdb stores just in-frame clones and leaves some out. The table has roughly 110,000 clones, 85% to 95% seen once; the top ten hold roughly 6%. The material sequenced was peripheral blood, taken 28 days after the second AZD1222 dose. Receptors originate from an adult who received the AZD1222 COVID-19 vaccine. CDR3s include the opening cysteine and the closing phenylalanine or tryptophan. A D gene is named only where the DNA matches it firmly. Clone size is not always given. Where it is, it says once, few, many or a class for expanded clones.

clone_size	j_call	d_call	v_call	cdr3_nt	cdr3_aa
NA	TRBJ2-1	NA	TRBV6-5	TGTGCCAGCAGTTACTCGGGCCCTTCGTTCAATGAGCAGTTCTTC	CASSYSGPSFNEQFF
few	TRBJ1-2	NA	TRBV14	TGTGCCAGCAGCCCGGGGATTAACTATGGCTACACCTTC	CASSPGINYGYTF
once	TRBJ1-2	NA	TRBV4-3	TGCGCCAGCAGCCAAGTCAGGACAGTCGACTATGGCTACACCTTC	CASSQVRTVDYGYTF
NA	TRBJ2-7	NA	TRBV29-1	TGCAGCGCCGGGGACGCGAGGAAACACGAGCAGTACTTC	CSAGDARKHEQYF
NA	TRBJ2-6	NA	TRBV6-1	TGTGCCAGCAGTGAAGTTCAAGGCCCTCGTGGGGCCAACGTCCTGACTTTC	CASSEVQGPRGANVLTF
once	TRBJ1-2	TRBD1	TRBV18	TGTGCCAGCTCACTCGCCGGACAGGTCACCTATGGCTACACCTTC	CASSLAGQVTYGYTF
NA	TRBJ1-5	NA	TRBV7-9	TGTGCCAGCAGCGCAGGAAGCAATCAGCCCCAGCATTTT	CASSAGSNQPQHF
NA	TRBJ1-2	NA	TRBV18	TGTGCCAGCTCACCGGTTCAGGAGTCCAACTATGGCTACACCTTC	CASSPVQESNYGYTF
NA	TRBJ2-7	NA	TRBV6-5	TGTGCCAGCAGTTACCAGGTAGCCGGGGGCTACGAGCAGTACTTC	CASSYQVAGGYEQYF
NA	TRBJ1-1	NA	TRBV19	TGTGCCAGTAGTATTGGGAACACTGAAGCTTTCTTT	CASSIGNTEAFF
once	TRBJ1-2	NA	TRBV6-5	TGTGCCAGCAGTTCCATATATGGCTACACCTTC	CASSSIYGYTF
NA	TRBJ2-7	NA	TRBV2	TGTGCCAGCAGTGAAGCGGGGGTACCCCTCTACGAGCAGTACTTC	CASSEAGVPLYEQYF
NA	TRBJ2-3	NA	TRBV10-2	TGCGCCAGCAATCCGGGAAGCTCTAGCACAGATACGCAGTATTTT	CASNPGSSSTDTQYF
NA	TRBJ1-1	NA	TRBV4-3	TGCGCCAGCAGCTACGGACAGAAGAACACTGAAGCTTTCTTT	CASSYGQKNTEAFF
NA	TRBJ1-2	NA	TRBV19	TGTGCCAGTAGGGGAGGGAAGGGAGCTAACTATGGCTACACCTTC	CASRGGKGANYGYTF
NA	TRBJ2-2	TRBD2	TRBV7-9	TGTGCCAGCAGCTTTACCCCGGGACTAGCGGGGGGGATTCACGGGGAGCTGTTTTTT	CASSFTPGLAGGIHGELFF
NA	TRBJ1-2	NA	TRBV7-9	TGTGCCAGCAGCTTAGCGACGGATACTATAGGCTACACCTTC	CASSLATDTIGYTF
NA	TRBJ2-7	NA	TRBV5-6	TGTGCCAGCAGCTTGGGGGGCCGAGGGACCTACGAGCAGTACTTC	CASSLGGRGTYEQYF
NA	TRBJ2-1	NA	TRBV7-9	TGTGCCAGCAGCTTAGCAGGTCGGAGGAGTGATGAGCAGTTCTTC	CASSLAGRRSDEQFF
NA	TRBJ2-3	TRBD2	TRBV28	TGTGCCAGCAGAGCGGGGGGTGCAGATACGCAGTATTTT	CASRAGGADTQYF
NA	TRBJ2-3	NA	TRBV6-2/TRBV6-3	TGTGCCAGCAGTTACGTCGGGGTCCCAACAGATACGCAGTATTTT	CASSYVGVPTDTQYF
NA	TRBJ1-6	NA	TRBV28	TGTGCCAGCAGTCGTATTGCACCCCTCCACTTT	CASSRIAPLHF
once	TRBJ2-1	NA	TRBV20-1	TGCAGTGCTAGTGGGGGGTCCAAGAGGTACAATGAGCAGTTCTTC	CSASGGSKRYNEQFF
NA	TRBJ1-5	NA	TRBV10-2	TGCGCCAGCAGGAACGGCTCCAATAGCAATCAGCCCCAGCATTTT	CASRNGSNSNQPQHF